The source of this T cell receptor (beta chain) is a study of T cells in Graves' hyperthyroidism and ophthalmopathy (dated by TCRdb to about 2019). With regard to the full study: Peripheral blood samples were taken at the time of initial diagnosis, prior to any treatment. A discovery cohort of 95 to 100 patients, approximately 45 with Graves' ophthalmopathy and about 58 with stable Graves' hyperthyroidism, was used to find distinguishing TCR V-J signatures. Prospective prediction of ophthalmopathy was tested in an independent validation cohort consisting of under 20 hyperthyroidism patients and around 16 patients who later progressed to ophthalmopathy. The 100 discovery patients were randomly split 7:3 into training and test sets. In several Graves' hyperthyroidism patients, the study also compared T-cell repertoires from thyroid tissue with T-cell repertoires from blood. After sampling, hyperthyroidism patients received methimazole starting at 30 mg daily, and ophthalmopathy patients received high-dose intravenous methylprednisolone. According to the paper, TCR Vbeta CDR3 sequencing was carried out on approximately 140 peripheral blood samples, which came from 40 to 45 ophthalmopathy, 75 to 80 hyperthyroidism and roughly 17 progressor patients. On the study overall, not on this receptor specifically: Sample size was not statistically predetermined, and investigators were not blinded to group allocation. Blood samples also contained most of the expanded thyroid clonotypes (frequency above 0.001), which suggests that blood repertoires may reflect thyroid immune responses. A model built on a 13 V-J signature distinguished ophthalmopathy from stable hyperthyroidism, reaching about 88% sensitivity and 81.08% specificity in cross-validation and 80%/75% in testing. During validation, the model predicted progression to ophthalmopathy a median of approximately 6 months ahead of onset, with almost 71% sensitivity and less than 85% specificity.

From V the trimming removes 3 bases and from J it removes 10 bases, while the gene matches leave 3 bases of the junction unaccounted for. CDR1 and CDR2 are read off the germline V gene (reference sequence) as DFQATT and SNEGSKA. From the cysteine up to the phenylalanine, the CDR3 has a length of 13 residues. CDR3 DNA only is kept here, 39 bases in frame from base 1. The TCR beta CDR3 regions were amplified from RNA transcripts. The first round of RT-PCR for the TCR CDR3 was performed with the HTBI primer set and the Qiagen OneStep RT-PCR kit. A second multiplex PCR round built the libraries, followed by size selection and purification. Sequencing of the libraries was done on an Illumina HiSeq2000 using paired-end 100 bp reads. The authors' analysis ran thus. SOAPnuke was used to process the raw data, with reads discarded if the reads contained adapters or uncalled bases, had a mean Phred below 15, or lacked an exact constant-primer or identifier match. High-quality paired reads were merged using COPE v1.2.5, and each unique nucleotide sequence was defined as a clonotype. MiTCR v1.1 was used to align the clonotypes against IMGT TRBV, TRBD and TRBJ reference segments. The analysis was restricted to V-J combinations with a frequency above 0.0001, which together covered 99% to 99.2% of the repertoires. A TCS score was defined as the ratio of F50 (clonal expansion) to E x V (chaos), with BLOSUM62-based TCRdist applied between CDR3 peptides within each V-J. Welch's t-statistics and random forest reduced 500 to 650 V-J features to about 13, which were used in a naive Bayes classifier (R e1071). The similarity between thyroid and blood repertoires was quantified using the Morisita-Horn index. TCRdb ran its own pipeline on the public reads, namely fastp trimming at Q25 and MiXCR clone calling, and kept in-frame beta chains. A single entry per CDR3 protein holds the most common genes and DNA from its merged rows. For this entry, the V and J calls and clone size follow TCRdb and not the study's own pipeline. Here the sample has nearly 750,000 distinct CDR3 sequences; roughly 32% occur a single time. About a third of the sample is in the top ten clones.

With respect to this clonotype: Its binding antigen is unknown. A much larger clone is a single base away; this may be a read error.

Stable Graves' hyperthyroidism was defined as the absence of progression to ophthalmopathy over 18 months of follow-up. The hyperthyroidism patients were between 18 and 65 years old and newly diagnosed, with a disease duration of less than 2 months. Patients with uncontrolled infections, other autoimmune diseases, pregnancy or lactation were excluded. Diagnoses were established on the basis of clinical symptoms, serum thyroxine and TRAb, thyroid ultrasound, and orbital computed tomography. PBMCs were separated from over 9 ml of fresh peripheral blood using Ficoll-Paque density gradient centrifugation. Total RNA was extracted using Trizol reagent, and RNA quality was assessed on an Agilent 2100 Bioanalyzer.

The chain is encoded by TRBV20-1 joined to TRBJ1-6; the junction holds 10 bases that match TRBD1. Sequenced sample: blood. The TCR originated in a woman in her thirties or forties with Graves' hyperthyroidism. The CDR3 corresponds to CSARTGGESPLHF. The bases are TGCAGTGCTAGGACAGGGGGCGAGTCACCCCTCCACTTT.